These 14 T cell receptor beta chains were all obtained from the same sample, sequenced in a study of blood T cell repertoires in COVID-19. The method was immunoSEQ multiplex PCR; TCRdb's version includes in-frame clones alone and lacks a portion of them. The sample records 300,000 to 400,000 clones, 70% to 90% being singletons. Material for sequencing was peripheral blood. These receptors were collected from a woman aged 25 to 39 with COVID-19, enrolled during active disease.

The rearrangement uses TRBV4-3 and TRBJ1-2; D might be TRBD1 (5 bases). Trimming removed 4 bases at V and 3 bases at J, with 15 bases between. The CDR3 consists of 15 residues. The V gene's germline CDR1 is LGHNA and CDR2 YSLEER. The chain's CDR3 is CASSLGGSSDYGYTF. DNA of the CDR3: TGCGCCAGCAGCCTGGGGGGTAGCTCCGACTATGGCTACACCTTC.

This chain uses TRBV6-6 with TRBJ1-1; tentatively, D is TRBD1 (5 bases). This CDR3 comprises 13 residues. Germline V gene sequence: CDR1 MNHNY, CDR2 SVGAGI (reference sequence). The V gene lost 2 bases and the J gene lost 7 bases, with 11 bases spanning the gap. CDR3 coding DNA: TGTGCCAGCAGTTACAACGACAGAGTTGAAGCTTTCTTT. Encoded protein: CASSYNDRVEAFF.

The chain uses TRBV9 and TRBJ2-3, with a possible D match to TRBD2 (5 bases). V was cut by 0 bases and J by 0 bases, with 8 bases left in between. The germline V gene encodes CDR1 SGDLS and CDR2 YYNGEE. CDR3 size: 15 residues. CDR3 residues: CASSVDGVSTDTQYF. CDR3 sequence (DNA): TGTGCCAGCAGCGTAGACGGGGTAAGCACAGATACGCAGTATTTT.

The chain recombines TRBV6-5 with TRBJ1-4; 8 positions agree with TRBD1. The germline V gene has CDR1 MNHEY and CDR2 SVGAGI. V was clipped by 6 bases and J by 5 bases; unmatched bases: 8. The CDR3 extends over 15 amino acids. CDR3 DNA: TGTGCCAGCAGCCCCGGGACAGGACGCAATGAAAAACTGTTTTTT. It translates to CASSPGTGRNEKLFF.

The J gene is TRBJ2-7, the V gene TRBV14, with 8 bases matching TRBD1. V shed 4 bases and J 2 bases; nucleotides not matched to a gene: 10. Germline V gives CDR1 SGHDN, CDR2 FVKESK. The CDR3 totals 16 residues. CDR3 amino acids: CASSPNPGTGPYEQYV. CDR3 sequence (DNA): TGTGCCAGCAGCCCTAACCCCGGGACAGGACCCTACGAGCAGTACGTC.

This clone was observed a single time. The chain uses TRBV10-3 and TRBJ2-2; TRBD1 might be the D (6 bases). V lost 10 bases, J lost 4 bases, and 22 bases lay in between. This CDR3 has 16 amino acids. The germline V gene has CDR1 ENHRY and CDR2 SYGVKD. Here the CDR3 reads CATQAQGIVSTGELFF. In DNA form, the CDR3 reads TGTGCCACCCAAGCCCAGGGGATTGTTAGCACCGGGGAGCTGTTTTTT.

The genes are TRBV27 and TRBJ1-6; a possible D gene is TRBD1 (6 bases). Germline CDR1 MNHEY, CDR2 SMNVEV (reference sequence). Trimming stripped 3 bases from V and 10 bases from J, with 13 bases between. CDR3 size: 14 residues. The CDR3 is CASSFGTSGSPLHF. In nucleotides, the CDR3 is TGTGCCAGCAGTTTCGGGACAAGCGGATCACCCCTCCACTTT.

This clone was seen repeatedly, ten times or more. The chain recombines TRBV6-1 with TRBJ2-1, with TRBD2 matching 7 bases. The CDR3 extends over 14 amino acids. Germline CDR1 reads MNHNS; CDR2 reads SASEGT. V gave up 1 base and J gave up 8 bases; unmatched junction bases: 5. In nucleotides, the CDR3 is TGTGCCAGCAGTGAAGTTGGGAGGGAAGATGAGCAGTTCTTC. This encodes CASSEVGREDEQFF.

V gene TRBV30 combines with J gene TRBJ2-7, with a weak D call TRBD2 (5 bases). This CDR3 is 12 amino acids long. The V gene lost 0 bases and the J gene lost 6 bases, with 9 bases spanning the gap. Germline lookup yields CDR1 GTSNPN and CDR2 SVGIG (reference sequence). The CDR3 DNA reads TGTGCCTGGAGTGTATTTGAGGGCGAGCAGTACTTC. It translates to CAWSVFEGEQYF.

The chain couples TRBV6-4 to TRBJ1-4, with 7 nucleotides matching TRBD1. Germline assignment: CDR1 MRHNA and CDR2 SNTAGT. V was clipped by 3 bases and J by 14 bases; unmatched bases: 15. The CDR3 is 15 amino acids. The CDR3 region is CASSEKDRTGPELFF. As DNA, the CDR3 is TGTGCCAGCAGTGAAAAGGACAGGACTGGCCCTGAGCTGTTTTTT.

The chain has TRBV3-1 (or the pseudogene TRBV3-2) and TRBJ1-3; 10 bases are a match to TRBD1. From germline, CDR1 is LGHDT and CDR2 YNNKEL (reference sequence). The V gene end was trimmed by 4 bases and the J gene end by 3 bases; junction bases not matched to a gene: 0. CDR3 length: 14 residues. CDR3 amino acids: CASSRDRGGNTIYF. For the CDR3, the DNA is TGTGCCAGCAGCCGGGACAGGGGTGGAAACACCATATATTTT.

Only a few counts were recorded for this clone. The chain has TRBV4-1 and TRBJ2-1, with TRBD2 matching over 9 bases. With V trimmed by 2 bases and J by 9 bases, 8 bases remained unmatched. CDR1 and CDR2 from the germline V gene are MGHRA and YSYEKL. The CDR3 is 15 amino acids. The CDR3 loop reads CASSQLAGIRGEQFF. CDR3 nucleotides: TGCGCCAGCAGCCAACTAGCGGGAATCCGTGGTGAGCAGTTCTTC.

This chain connects TRBV6-2 or TRBV6-3 to TRBJ1-1, with 8 bases aligning to TRBD1. The V gene's germline CDR1 is MNHEY and CDR2 SVGEGT. The CDR3 length is 15 residues. V lost 5 bases, J lost 6 bases, and 11 bases stayed unmatched. CDR3 region: CASSKHRDRGSEAFF. The DNA of the CDR3 is TGTGCCAGCAGTAAGCATAGAGACAGGGGCTCTGAAGCTTTCTTT.

The CDR3 here is CASSPQGRRGYTF. DNA for the CDR3: TGTGCCAGCAGCCCTCAGGGCCGGCGGGGCTACACCTTC. The rearrangement joins TRBV2 to TRBJ1-2, with D maybe TRBD1 (5 bases). The germline V and J ends were trimmed by 6 bases and 8 bases, with 16 bases remaining between them. The CDR3 is made up of 13 amino acids. In germline, CDR1 is SNHLY, CDR2 FYNNEI.